These T cell receptor beta chains were read from a single sample in a study of T-cell memory formation after mild COVID-19. TCRdb called the 5' RACE reads again in MiXCR, with one record for every CDR3 protein. Of about 360,000 distinct CDR3 sequences in the sample, around 14% were seen once. Specimen: PBMCs or a T cell subset sorted from them (not recorded which). The receptors come from a man aged 18 to 30 who had mild COVID-19 (a few samples of this study predate the infection). Cell type and time point are not known. The CDR3 runs from the conserved cysteine through the conserved F or W. A D gene is named only where the DNA matches it firmly. Rows may omit the clone size; those that give it use once, few, many or a size class.

j_call v_call d_call clone_size cdr3_nt cdr3_aa
TRBJ1-2 TRBV4-1 - - TGCGCCAGCAGCCAAGTTCGCGGGGGGCGTTACTATGGCTACACCTTC CASSQVRGGRYYGYTF
TRBJ1-1 TRBV5-4 - - TGTGCCAGCAGCTTGGGATCGTTCAAGAACACTGAAGCTTTCTTT CASSLGSFKNTEAFF
TRBJ2-3 TRBV5-1 - few TGCGCCAGCAGCTTGGCTGCGGGGGCCCTCACAGATACGCAGTATTTT CASSLAAGALTDTQYF
TRBJ1-3 TRBV7-2 - - TGTGCCAGCAGCCCCGGGGCAGGGGCTGGAAACACCATATATTTT CASSPGAGAGNTIYF
TRBJ1-1 TRBV18 - few TGTGCCAGCTCACCGCGAGTCATGAACACTGAAGCTTTCTTT CASSPRVMNTEAFF
TRBJ2-1 TRBV7-9 - few TGTGCCAGCAGCTTAGAGATTACAGGACGGCAGTTCTTC CASSLEITGRQFF
TRBJ2-6 TRBV5-1 - few TGCGCCAGCAGCTTTTTAGGGCAGTCTGGGGCCAACGTCCTGACTTTC CASSFLGQSGANVLTF
TRBJ1-1 TRBV12-3/TRBV12-4 - few TGTGCCAGCAGTAAACAGGTGGGGAACACTGAAGCTTTCTTT CASSKQVGNTEAFF
TRBJ2-6 TRBV11-2 - - TGTGCCAGCAGGGGGACGTCCGGGGCCAACGTCCTGACTTTC CASRGTSGANVLTF
TRBJ2-2 TRBV30 TRBD1 - TGTGCCTGGACGGGACAGGGGAGGGCCGGGGAGCTGTTTTTT CAWTGQGRAGELFF
TRBJ2-5 TRBV29-1 - - TGCAGCGTTGTTCCGGCAGGGCAAGAGACCCAGTACTTC CSVVPAGQETQYF